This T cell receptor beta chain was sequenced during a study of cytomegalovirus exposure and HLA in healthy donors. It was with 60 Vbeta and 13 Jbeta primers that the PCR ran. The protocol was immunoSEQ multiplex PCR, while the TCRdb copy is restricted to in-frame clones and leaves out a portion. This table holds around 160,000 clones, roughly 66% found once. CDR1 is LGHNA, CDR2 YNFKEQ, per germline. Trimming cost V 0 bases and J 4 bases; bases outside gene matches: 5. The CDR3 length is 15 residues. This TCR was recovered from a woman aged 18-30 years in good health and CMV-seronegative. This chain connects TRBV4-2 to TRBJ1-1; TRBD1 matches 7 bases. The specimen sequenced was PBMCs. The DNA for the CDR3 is TGTGCCAGCAGCCAAGATGAGGGGGCACGCACTGAAGCTTTCTTT. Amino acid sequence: CASSQDEGARTEAFF.